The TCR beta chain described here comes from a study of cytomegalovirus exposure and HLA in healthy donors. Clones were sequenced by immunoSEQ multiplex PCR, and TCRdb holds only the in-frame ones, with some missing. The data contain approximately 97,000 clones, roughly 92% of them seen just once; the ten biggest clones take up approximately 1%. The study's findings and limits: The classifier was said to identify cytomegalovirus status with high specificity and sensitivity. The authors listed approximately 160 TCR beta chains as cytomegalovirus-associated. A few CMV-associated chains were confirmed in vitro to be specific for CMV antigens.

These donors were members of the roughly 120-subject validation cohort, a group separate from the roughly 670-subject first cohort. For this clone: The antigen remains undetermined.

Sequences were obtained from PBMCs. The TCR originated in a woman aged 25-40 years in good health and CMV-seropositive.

CDR3 in DNA: TGTGCCAGCAGCTTAGCGTCTCCGACTAGCGGCTACGAGCAGTACTTC. Its translation is CASSLASPTSGYEQYF. V and J are TRBV7-2 and TRBJ2-7, with 9 bases lining up with TRBD2. Unmatched junction bases numbered 6, after V lost 0 bases and J lost 3 bases. Germline V lookup: CDR1 SGHTA, CDR2 FQGNSA. CDR3 length: 16 amino acids.